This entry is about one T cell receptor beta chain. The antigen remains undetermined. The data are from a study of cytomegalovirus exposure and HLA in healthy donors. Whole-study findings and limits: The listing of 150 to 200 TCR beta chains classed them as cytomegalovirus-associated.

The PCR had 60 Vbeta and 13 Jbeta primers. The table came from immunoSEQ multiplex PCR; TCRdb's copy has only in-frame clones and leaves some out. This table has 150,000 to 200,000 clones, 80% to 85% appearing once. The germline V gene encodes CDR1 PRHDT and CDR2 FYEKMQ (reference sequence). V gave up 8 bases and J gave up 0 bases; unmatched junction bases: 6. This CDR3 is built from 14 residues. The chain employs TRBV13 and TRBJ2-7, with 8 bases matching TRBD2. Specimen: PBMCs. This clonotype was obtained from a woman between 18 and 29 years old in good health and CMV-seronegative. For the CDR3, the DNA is TGTGCCAGCCGTATAGCGGGGAACTCCTACGAGCAGTACTTC. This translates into CASRIAGNSYEQYF.